A single sample gave rise to the 20 T cell receptor beta chains below, sequenced in a study of shared clonotypes between healthy human individuals (dated by TCRdb to 2018 to 2021). Libraries came from the immunoSEQ multiplex PCR assay. TCRdb stores this immuneACCESS table with in-frame sequences only. Part of the clones is absent; in the studies checked, under half of the shortfall reflects unresolved V genes, and no reason is known for the rest. Present in this sample are roughly 2.6 million clones, around 90% of which were seen just once. Clones ranked in the top ten supply around 0.14% of the sample. The source material was naive CD4+ T cells sorted from blood. Taken with the paper, the label for cell subset or site translates to: CD45RA+ positively selected. The origin of the receptors is a man younger than 30 in good health.

Only one count was recorded for this clone. This same CDR3 is encoded by further DNA sequences in the sample. V and J are TRBV18 and TRBJ1-5; D is uncertain. Trimming pared 2 bases from V and 4 bases from J, leaving 9 bases between. The CDR3 runs 14 residues. Per the germline V gene, CDR1 is KGHSH and CDR2 is LQKENI. The DNA for the CDR3 is TGTGCCAGCTCACCAGGTACAGCAAATCAGCCCCAGCATTTT. Its protein is CASSPGTANQPQHF.

As DNA, the CDR3 is TGTGCCAGTAGTATCCGGACAGGGGTAAATTCACCCCTCCACTTT. Amino acid sequence: CASSIRTGVNSPLHF. This chain links TRBV19 with TRBJ1-6; 9 nucleotides agree with TRBD1. Germline V gene data show CDR1 as LNHDA and CDR2 as SQIVND (reference sequence). V trimming: 3 bases; J trimming: 7 bases; junction bases outside the gene matches: 4. The CDR3 spans 15 residues.

V usage is TRBV7-3 and J usage is TRBJ1-1; no definite D call. V was shortened by 5 bases and J by 3 bases, with 10 bases between the two germline ends. The germline V gene encodes CDR1 SGHTA and CDR2 FQGTGA. The CDR3 consists of 13 residues. The CDR3 protein is CASSIALYTEAFF. CDR3 in DNA: TGTGCCAGCAGCATCGCTCTTTACACTGAAGCTTTCTTT.

This chain joins TRBV19 and TRBJ1-2; TRBD1 aligns across 7 bases. The germline V gene encodes CDR1 LNHDA and CDR2 SQIVND (reference sequence). V gave up 7 bases and J gave up 2 bases; unmatched junction bases: 7. CDR3 length: 14 residues. CDR3 sequence (DNA): TGTGCCAGTACAACAGGGGATGGGAACTATGGCTACACCTTC. Protein: CASTTGDGNYGYTF.

The chain recombines TRBV28 with TRBJ2-7; no clear D gene. Germline lookup yields CDR1 MDHEN and CDR2 SYDVKM. Trimming shortened V by 5 bases and J by 1 base, and 9 bases separated the two germline ends. The CDR3 has 13 amino acids. The CDR3 reads CASSDDMSYEQYF. The CDR3 bases are TGTGCCAGCAGTGATGACATGTCCTACGAGCAGTACTTC. The full variable domain, rest sourced from reference TRBV28 and TRBJ2-7, is DVKVTQSSRYLVKRTGEKVFLECVQDMDHENMFWYRQDPGLGLRLIYFSYDVKMKEKGDIPEGYSVSREKKERFSLILESASTNQTSMYLCASSDDMSYEQYFGPGTRLTVT.

The chain links TRBV6-1 to TRBJ2-7; 8 bases agree with TRBD2. In germline, CDR1 is MNHNS, CDR2 SASEGT. This CDR3 is 15 amino acids long. J gave up 2 bases and V 2 bases, and 5 bases lay outside the gene matches. The CDR3 loop is CASSEMGAGAYEQYF. The CDR3, as DNA: TGTGCCAGCAGTGAAATGGGAGCGGGAGCCTACGAGCAGTACTTC.

The V gene is TRBV18, the J gene TRBJ1-2, with 8 bases lining up with TRBD1. Germline assignment: CDR1 KGHSH and CDR2 LQKENI. V was clipped by 3 bases and J by 4 bases; unmatched bases: 4. The CDR3 loop spans 14 amino acids. The CDR3: CASSPQTGVYGYTF. CDR3 DNA: TGTGCCAGCTCACCCCAGACAGGGGTCTATGGCTACACCTTC.

V usage is TRBV5-1 and J usage is TRBJ2-4; D unclear. This CDR3 spans 14 amino acids. Deletions cut 1 base from V and 1 base from J, with 6 bases between. Germline CDR1 reads SGHRS; CDR2 reads YFSETQ. Here the CDR3 reads CASSLTDAKNIQYF. In nucleotides, the CDR3 is TGCGCCAGCAGCTTGACGGACGCCAAAAACATTCAGTACTTC. Together with reference TRBV5-1 and TRBJ2-4, the CDR3 gives the full variable domain: KAGVTQTPRYLIKTRGQQVTLSCSPISGHRSVSWYQQTPGQGLQFLFEYFSETQRNKGNFPGRFSGRQFSNSRSEMNVSTLELGDSALYLCASSLTDAKNIQYFGAGTRLSVL.

In the case of this clone: The same CDR3 can be traced to other DNA sequences in this sample. This sequence joins TRBV7-2 and TRBJ1-5; no reliable D call. The germline V and J ends were trimmed by 1 base and 2 bases, with 6 bases remaining between them. The CDR3 is 14 residues long. Per germline, CDR1 SGHTA and CDR2 FQGNSA. In DNA form, the CDR3 reads TGTGCCAGCAGCTTAGTGGGCGGCAATCAGCCCCAGCATTTT. Translated: CASSLVGGNQPQHF.

This clone was seen only once. The gene calls are TRBV30 and TRBJ2-7; D may be TRBD2 (6 bases). Per germline, CDR1 GTSNPN and CDR2 SVGIG (reference sequence). Trimming left V 0 bases short and J 3 bases short, with 39 bases between. This CDR3 has 23 residues. The CDR3 here is CAWSVRPVQWGRLGLPNVYEQYF. The CDR3 region has the DNA TGTGCCTGGAGTGTACGGCCGGTCCAGTGGGGAAGACTAGGTTTGCCTAATGTCTACGAGCAGTACTTC.

The chain is built from TRBV6-6 and TRBJ2-1, with 10 bases that match TRBD2. CDR3 size: 14 residues. V shed 6 bases and J 6 bases; nucleotides not matched to a gene: 5. Germline CDR1 MNHNY, CDR2 SVGAGI (reference sequence). As DNA, the CDR3 is TGTGCCAGCAGGTCTAGCGGGAGAGGCAATGAGCAGTTCTTC. It codes for CASRSSGRGNEQFF.

Turning to this clone: The identical CDR3 is also encoded by other nucleotide sequences in the sample. The chain is built from TRBV7-8 and TRBJ1-1, with D uncertain. V was trimmed by 8 bases and J by 1 base, leaving 11 bases between them. CDR3 length equals 13 residues. CDR1 SGHVS and CDR2 FQNEAQ come from the germline V gene. As DNA, the CDR3 is TGTGCCAGCTCCCGGACGGGGAACACTGAAGCTTTCTTT. This translates into CASSRTGNTEAFF.

This clone appeared once. The rearrangement joins TRBV27 to TRBJ2-7; 7 bases are a match to TRBD1. The CDR3 totals 14 residues. V lost 2 bases, J lost 2 bases, and 3 bases stayed unmatched. Per the germline V gene, CDR1 is MNHEY and CDR2 is SMNVEV (reference sequence). The CDR3 DNA is TGTGCCAGCAGTTTAAACAGGGGTCCCTACGAGCAGTACTTC. As protein: CASSLNRGPYEQYF.

The chain employs TRBV6-6 and TRBJ2-7; D may be TRBD1 or TRBD2 (6 bases each). Germline V gene sequence: CDR1 MNHNY, CDR2 SVGAGI (reference sequence). The CDR3 runs 15 residues. Trimming cost V 6 bases and J 4 bases, with 19 bases left between them. The CDR3 sequence is CASSSQGRGIYEQYF. CDR3 sequence (DNA): TGTGCCAGCAGCTCACAGGGTCGGGGGATTTACGAGCAGTACTTC.

With regard to this clone: At the DNA level, this CDR3 is encoded by other sequences in the same sample as well. The chain has TRBV19 and TRBJ1-6; no firm D call. V was pared by 5 bases and J by 7 bases, with 6 bases between. The CDR3 covers 12 residues. Per the germline V gene, CDR1 is LNHDA and CDR2 is SQIVND (reference sequence). The CDR3 DNA follows: TGTGCCAGTAGTGCGGGAAATTCACCCCTCCACTTT. Translating it yields CASSAGNSPLHF. Full variable domain (missing parts from reference TRBV19 and TRBJ1-6): DGGITQSPKYLFRKEGQNVTLSCEQNLNHDAMYWYRQDPGQGLRLIYYSQIVNDFQKGDIAEGYSVSREKKESFPLTVTSAQKNPTAFYLCASSAGNSPLHFGNGTRLTVT.

This chain uses TRBV6-5 with TRBJ2-1; D is ambiguous. V dropped 5 bases and J dropped 7 bases, with 12 bases sitting between them. Germline values: CDR1 MNHEY, CDR2 SVGAGI. The length of the CDR3 is 13 residues. CDR3 loop: CASSQYTGNEQFF. CDR3 DNA sequence: TGTGCCAGCAGTCAATATACCGGTAATGAGCAGTTCTTC.

DNA of the CDR3: TGTGCCAGCCAAGGGGGAAGTGGTGAAAAACTGTTTTTT. Translation gives CASQGGSGEKLFF. The chain carries TRBV2 and TRBJ1-4; perhaps TRBD1 as D (6 bases). With 8 bases removed from V and 7 bases from J, the gap between germline ends came to 14 bases. Germline CDR1 reads SNHLY; CDR2 reads FYNNEI. This CDR3 spans 13 amino acids.

The V and J genes are TRBV12-5 and TRBJ2-7; no clear D. Germline-derived CDR1 and CDR2 are LGHNT and FRNRAP. The CDR3 spans 12 residues. V shed 4 bases and J shed 1 base, with 5 bases lying between them. In DNA form, the CDR3 reads TGTGCTAGTGGTTCCGGTTCCTACGAGCAGTACTTC. Translated, it gives CASGSGSYEQYF.

A remark on this clone: Other nucleotide sequences in the sample specify the same CDR3. This chain links TRBV5-1 with TRBJ1-4; D uncertain. The CDR3 extends over 14 amino acids. Trimming took 0 bases from V and 8 from J, leaving 11 bases between them. Germline V gives CDR1 SGHRS, CDR2 YFSETQ. CDR3: CASSLAGVGEKLFF. Written as DNA, the CDR3 is TGCGCCAGCAGCTTGGCCGGGGTCGGAGAAAAACTGTTTTTT.

The chain carries TRBV7-8 and TRBJ1-1; D gene unclear. The V gene's germline CDR1 is SGHVS and CDR2 FQNEAQ. The CDR3 runs 13 residues. Trimming removed 1 base at V and 4 bases at J, with 7 bases between. The CDR3 here is CASSLELTTEAFF. In DNA, the CDR3 is TGTGCCAGCAGCTTAGAGTTAACCACTGAAGCTTTCTTT.